This T cell receptor (beta chain) was identified during a study of T cell changes during pregnancy in multiple sclerosis. Looked up from germline, CDR1 is SGHTA and CDR2 is FQGNSA. The CDR3 has 13 residues. With 2 bases removed from V and 5 bases from J, the gap between germline ends came to 9 bases. Data came from immunoSEQ multiplex PCR; TCRdb stores just in-frame clones and leaves some out. The sample carries 10,000 to 15,000 clones, approximately 88% recorded once. The V and J genes are TRBV7-2 and TRBJ1-1; possible D gene TRBD1, 6 bases. The sequence came from a female donor in good health, enrolled as a control in a pregnancy study. Sequenced here: CD8+ T cells from peripheral blood mononuclear cells, sampled in the second trimester of pregnancy. CDR3 amino acids: CASSLSQGTEAFF. The DNA for the CDR3 is TGTGCCAGCAGCTTAAGTCAGGGGACTGAAGCTTTCTTT.